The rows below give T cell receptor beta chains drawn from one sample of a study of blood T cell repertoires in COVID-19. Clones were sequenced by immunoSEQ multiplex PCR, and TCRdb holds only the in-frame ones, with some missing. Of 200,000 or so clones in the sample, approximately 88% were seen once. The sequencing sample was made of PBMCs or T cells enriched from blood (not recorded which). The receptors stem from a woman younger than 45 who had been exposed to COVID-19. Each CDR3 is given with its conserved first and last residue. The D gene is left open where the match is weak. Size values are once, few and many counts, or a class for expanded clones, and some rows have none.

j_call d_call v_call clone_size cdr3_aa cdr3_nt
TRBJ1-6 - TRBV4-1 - CASSQGQRGSPLHF TGCGCCAGCAGCCAAGGCCAACGGGGTTCACCCCTCCACTTT
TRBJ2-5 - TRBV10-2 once CASSDVSPQETQYF TGCGCCAGCAGTGACGTTTCCCCCCAAGAGACCCAGTACTTC
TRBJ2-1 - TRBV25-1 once CASSESGGAENEQFF TGTGCCAGCAGTGAATCTGGGGGGGCGGAAAATGAGCAGTTCTTC
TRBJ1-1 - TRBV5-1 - CASSKAGTRPVEAFF TGCGCCAGCAGCAAGGCGGGTACGCGCCCGGTAGAAGCTTTCTTT
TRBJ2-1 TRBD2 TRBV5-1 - CASSWSGASSYNEQFF TGCGCCAGCAGCTGGAGCGGGGCCAGCTCCTACAATGAGCAGTTCTTC
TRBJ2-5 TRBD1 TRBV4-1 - CASSFGDRHQETQYF TGCGCCAGCAGCTTTGGGGACAGACACCAAGAGACCCAGTACTTC
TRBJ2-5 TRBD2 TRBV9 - CASSVYGVAGVETQYF TGTGCCAGCAGCGTATACGGCGTAGCGGGAGTGGAGACCCAGTACTTC
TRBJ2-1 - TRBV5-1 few CASSLVATGNEQFF TGCGCCAGCAGCTTGGTGGCTACAGGCAATGAGCAGTTCTTC
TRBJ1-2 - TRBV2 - CASNEDRDYGYTF TGTGCCAGCAACGAGGACAGAGACTATGGCTACACCTTC
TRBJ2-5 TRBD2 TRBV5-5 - CASSLGLAGIETQYF TGTGCCAGCAGCTTAGGACTAGCGGGAATAGAGACCCAGTACTTC
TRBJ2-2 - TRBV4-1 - CASSRIALVADTGELFF TGCGCCAGCAGCCGGATCGCACTAGTGGCCGACACCGGGGAGCTGTTTTTT
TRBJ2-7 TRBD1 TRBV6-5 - CASSYGRGGEYEQYF TGTGCCAGCAGTTATGGGAGAGGGGGCGAGTACGAGCAGTACTTC
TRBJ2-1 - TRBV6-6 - CASSYSGLSNNEQFF TGTGCCAGCAGTTACTCGGGCCTCAGTAACAATGAGCAGTTCTTC
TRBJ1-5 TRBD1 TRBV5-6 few CASSDSQGALGNQPQHF TGTGCCAGCAGCGATAGTCAGGGGGCTTTAGGCAATCAGCCCCAGCATTTT
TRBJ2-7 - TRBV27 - CASSPRNYYEQYF TGTGCCAGCAGTCCAAGGAACTACTACGAGCAGTACTTC
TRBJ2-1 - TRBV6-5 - CASQVLSSYNEQFF TGTGCCAGCCAGGTCCTATCTTCCTACAATGAGCAGTTCTTC
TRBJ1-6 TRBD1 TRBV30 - CAWSLLGTGRSPLHF TGTGCCTGGAGTCTCTTAGGGACAGGGAGGTCACCCCTCCACTTT
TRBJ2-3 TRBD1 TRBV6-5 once CASNRDRGSDTQYF TGTGCCAGCAACCGGGACAGGGGATCAGATACGCAGTATTTT
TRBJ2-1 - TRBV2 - CASLDKSFNNEQFF TGTGCCAGCCTGGACAAATCCTTCAACAATGAGCAGTTCTTC
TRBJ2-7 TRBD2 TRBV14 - CASSPGLAAYEQYF TGTGCCAGCAGCCCGGGACTAGCGGCCTACGAGCAGTACTTC
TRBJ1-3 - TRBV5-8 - CASSLDRGISGNTIYF TGTGCCAGCAGCTTGGATCGGGGGATCTCTGGAAACACCATATATTTT
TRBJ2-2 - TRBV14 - CASSQKSRGTGELFF TGTGCCAGCAGCCAAAAGTCGCGGGGCACCGGGGAGCTGTTTTTT
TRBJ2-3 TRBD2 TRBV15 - CATSRDGLAGGDTQYF TGTGCCACCAGCAGAGATGGCCTAGCGGGAGGAGATACGCAGTATTTT
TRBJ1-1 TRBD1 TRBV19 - CASSEGQGFSVAFF TGTGCCAGTAGCGAGGGACAGGGGTTTTCCGTAGCTTTCTTT
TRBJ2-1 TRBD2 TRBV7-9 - CATTGLADYNEQFF TGTGCCACCACGGGACTAGCGGATTACAATGAGCAGTTCTTC
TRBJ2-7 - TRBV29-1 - CSVWAPSGEQYF TGCAGCGTATGGGCTCCCTCCGGCGAGCAGTACTTC
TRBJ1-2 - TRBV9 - CASSPRGDSSGYTF TGTGCCAGCAGCCCCAGGGGAGATTCGTCTGGCTACACCTTC
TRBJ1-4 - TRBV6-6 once CASSLTTREGEKLFF TGTGCCAGCAGTTTAACGACCAGGGAAGGGGAAAAACTGTTTTTT